The clone carrying this T cell receptor (beta chain) was counted at least ten times. There were TCR beta CDR3 regions amplified from RNA transcripts. When the TCR CDR3 underwent first-round RT-PCR, the HTBI primer set was used. MiXCR, run by TCRdb on the multiplex PCR reads, gives a single entry per CDR3 protein. The data hold about 360,000 distinct CDR3 sequences, with around 13% observed a single time. This specimen belongs to a study of T cells in Graves' hyperthyroidism and ophthalmopathy. Germline CDR1 reads MGHRA; CDR2 reads YSYEKL. V trimming: 3 bases; J trimming: 0 bases; junction bases outside the gene matches: 3. CDR3 length equals 17 residues.

Specimen: blood. The clonotype comes from a woman aged 18-29 years with Graves' hyperthyroidism. The gene calls are TRBV4-1 and TRBJ2-3; 13 positions match TRBD2. The CDR3 DNA sequence: TGCGCCAGCAGCCAGGTGGGACTAGCGGGAAGCACAGATACGCAGTATTTT. Its protein is CASSQVGLAGSTDTQYF.